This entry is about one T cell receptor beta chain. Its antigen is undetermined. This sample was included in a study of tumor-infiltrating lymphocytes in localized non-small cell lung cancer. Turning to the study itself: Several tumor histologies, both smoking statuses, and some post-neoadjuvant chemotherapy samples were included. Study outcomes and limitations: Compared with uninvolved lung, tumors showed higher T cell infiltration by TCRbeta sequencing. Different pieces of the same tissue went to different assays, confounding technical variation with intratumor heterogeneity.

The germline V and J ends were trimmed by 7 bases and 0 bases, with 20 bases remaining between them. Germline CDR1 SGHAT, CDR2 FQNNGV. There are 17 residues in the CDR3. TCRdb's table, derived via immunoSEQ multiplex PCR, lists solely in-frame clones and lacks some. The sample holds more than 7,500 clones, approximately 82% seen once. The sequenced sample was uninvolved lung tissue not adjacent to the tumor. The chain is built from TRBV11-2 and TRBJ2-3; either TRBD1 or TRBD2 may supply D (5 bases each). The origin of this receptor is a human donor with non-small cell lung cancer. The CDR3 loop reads CASTPRLGVLSTDTQYF. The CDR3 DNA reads TGTGCCAGCACCCCTCGATTGGGGGTCCTTAGCACAGATACGCAGTATTTT.